This TCR beta chain comes out of a study of identical twins. This clonotype was seen more than once but under ten times. TCRdb recomputed calls from the 5' RACE reads with MiXCR, one row per CDR3 protein. The repertoire consists of some 630,000 distinct CDR3 sequences, with just over 7% occurring once and the leading ten covering around 1.6%. CDR3 size: 14 residues. V was cut by 5 bases and J by 4 bases, with 12 bases left in between. The germline V gene has CDR1 SEHNR and CDR2 FQNEAQ (reference sequence). These data were also reused for a study on yellow fever vaccine responses in identical twins.

The gene calls are TRBV7-9 and TRBJ1-3; TRBD1 might be the D (6 bases). This TCR was sampled from a woman under 30 in good health. Sequencing was performed on PBMCs. The CDR3 loop is CASSPKGEGNTIYF. CDR3 in DNA: TGTGCCAGCAGCCCAAAGGGGGAAGGAAACACCATATATTTT.